The 17 T cell receptor beta chains below all came from one sample that was sequenced in a study of vaccination effects on CD4 cells after COVID-19 (dated by TCRdb to 2022 to 2024). Libraries were made using the immunoSEQ multiplex PCR assay. TCRdb limited this immuneACCESS table to in-frame rearrangements with V and J called. A share of clones is missing; checked studies link under half to unresolved V genes, and the rest is unexplained. Recorded for this sample are 70,000 to 95,000 clones; 60% to 80% of them occurred a single time. Together, the top ten hold around 1.5% of the sample. Antigens for these TCRs are unknown. In the ViraFEST assay, PBMC were stimulated with viral peptide pools, and antigen-specific CD4+ T cell clonotypes were then identified by expansion using TCR sequencing. After less than 13 days of culture, CD4+ T cells were isolated with the EasySep CD4+ T cell isolation kit. Sequenced here: CD4+ T cells from PBMCs cultured with HCoV-229E spike peptides, sampled before COVID-19 vaccination. Read against the paper, the sample's cell subset or site label means: HCoV-229E spike overlapping peptide pool stimulation. The receptors come from a human donor who received a COVID-19 vaccine.

This clone has a handful of counts. The gene calls are TRBV5-4 and TRBJ2-2; TRBD1 matches at 9 bases. Germline lookup yields CDR1 SGHNT and CDR2 YYREEE (reference sequence). The CDR3 is 16 amino acids. V was clipped by 3 bases and J by 5 bases; unmatched bases: 8. In DNA, the CDR3 is TGTGCCAGCAGCTCTCCGGACAGGGGAAGGACCGGGGAGCTGTTTTTT. It yields the protein CASSSPDRGRTGELFF.

The CDR3 spells CASSPRIAGGHETQYF. The CDR3 DNA sequence: TGCGCCAGCAGCCCTCGTATAGCGGGGGGGCACGAGACCCAGTACTTC. The V call is TRBV5-1, the J call TRBJ2-5; 11 positions agree with TRBD2. Germline CDR1 reads SGHRS; CDR2 reads YFSETQ. The CDR3 runs 16 residues. Germline trimming cut 4 bases from V and 5 bases from J; bases unmatched to any gene: 10. The full variable domain, completed using reference TRBV5-1 and TRBJ2-5, is KAGVTQTPRYLIKTRGQQVTLSCSPISGHRSVSWYQQTPGQGLQFLFEYFSETQRNKGNFPGRFSGRQFSNSRSEMNVSTLELGDSALYLCASSPRIAGGHETQYFGPGTRLLVL.

The table lists this clone with a few counts. This chain uses TRBV7-8 with TRBJ1-2; the D is unclear. Germline CDR1 SGHVS, CDR2 FQNEAQ. Between the trimmed V and J ends, which lost 1 base and 6 bases, there was a span of 18 bases. This CDR3 has 16 residues. CDR3 coding DNA: TGTGCCAGCAGCTTAGTATTTGGGTTCGGAGGGAATGGCTACACCTTC. Encoded protein: CASSLVFGFGGNGYTF.

The chain combines TRBV6-6 with TRBJ1-5; 7 bases map to TRBD1. The length of the CDR3 is 13 residues. Germline V lookup: CDR1 MNHNY, CDR2 SVGAGI (reference sequence). Trimming took 10 bases from V and 1 from J; bases not matched to a gene: 4. The CDR3 protein is CATTTGSNQPQHF. DNA of the CDR3: TGTGCCACCACGACAGGGAGCAATCAGCCCCAGCATTTT.

The chain carries TRBV18 and TRBJ2-7; 7 positions agree with TRBD2. With V trimmed by 3 bases and J by 2 bases, 7 bases remained unmatched. CDR1 KGHSH and CDR2 LQKENI come from the germline V gene. The CDR3 runs to 15 residues. The CDR3 coding sequence is TGTGCCAGCTCACCTGGCGGGGGACGAGCCTACGAGCAGTACGTC. As protein: CASSPGGGRAYEQYV.

V gene TRBV3-1 (or the pseudogene TRBV3-2) combines with J gene TRBJ1-2, with 11 bases aligning to TRBD1. J lost 7 bases, V lost 1 base, and 2 bases had no gene match. Germline-derived CDR1 and CDR2 are LGHDT and YNNKEL (reference sequence). The CDR3 consists of 14 residues. The CDR3 spells CASSQGDRGFGYTF. The CDR3 coding sequence is TGTGCCAGCAGCCAAGGGGACAGGGGGTTTGGCTACACCTTC.

The chain uses TRBV29-1 and TRBJ2-2; D is unresolved. The CDR3 is 13 amino acids. Deletions cut 2 bases from V and 3 bases from J, with 7 bases between. The V gene's germline CDR1 is SQVTM and CDR2 ANQGSEA. The CDR3 coding sequence is TGCAGCGTTGAAAAGGGCCACACCGGGGAGCTGTTTTTT. Encoded protein: CSVEKGHTGELFF.

This clone came up a few times. V is TRBV6-1 and J is TRBJ2-1; D is unresolved. Trimming removed 4 bases from V and 6 bases from J, with 13 bases in between. Germline V gene data show CDR1 as MNHNS and CDR2 as SASEGT. The CDR3 runs 14 residues. The CDR3 DNA reads as TGTGCCAGCAGTGGAGCTGGACGCCCCAATGAGCAGTTCTTC. This sequence encodes CASSGAGRPNEQFF.

This clone was observed a few times. The CDR3 region has the DNA TGTGCCAGCAGCGTGATAAGGGACGTTTACTATGGCTACACCTTC. Its protein product is CASSVIRDVYYGYTF. The rearrangement joins TRBV5-6 to TRBJ1-2, with D maybe TRBD1 (5 bases). V lost 4 bases and J lost 3, with 16 bases in between. Germline V gene data show CDR1 as SGHDT and CDR2 as YYEEEE. This CDR3 has 15 amino acids. The full variable domain, completed using reference TRBV5-6 and TRBJ1-2, is DAGVTQSPTHLIKTRGQQVTLRCSPKSGHDTVSWYQQALGQGPQFIFQYYEEEERQRGNFPDRFSGHQFPNYSSELNVNALLLGDSALYLCASSVIRDVYYGYTFGSGTRLTVV.

This clone appeared a few times. The V and J genes are TRBV5-8 and TRBJ2-2; D gene uncertain. The CDR3 loop spans 14 amino acids. From germline, CDR1 is SGHTS and CDR2 YDEGEE. Trimming removed 4 bases at V and 5 bases at J, with 12 bases between. The CDR3, as DNA: TGTGCCAGCAGCGCCCGACTGCCGACCGGGGAGCTGTTTTTT. Protein product: CASSARLPTGELFF.

V usage is TRBV5-1 and J usage is TRBJ2-3; D unresolved. Germline V gene lookup returns CDR1 SGHRS and CDR2 YFSETQ. CDR3 size: 13 residues. The germline V and J ends were trimmed by 0 bases and 5 bases, with 7 bases remaining between them. CDR3 residues: CASSLESGDTQYF. DNA of the CDR3: TGCGCCAGCAGCTTGGAGTCGGGAGATACGCAGTATTTT.

The CDR3 sequence is CASSVAEGGWAQYF. DNA for the CDR3: TGTGCCAGCAGCGTAGCTGAGGGGGGGTGGGCCCAGTACTTC. The chain carries TRBV9 and TRBJ2-5, with D perhaps TRBD2 (7 bases). This CDR3 comprises 14 residues. Trimming took 0 bases from V and 9 from J, leaving 15 bases between them. Germline loops: CDR1 SGDLS, CDR2 YYNGEE.

The V call is TRBV4-1, the J call TRBJ2-3; possibly TRBD1 for D (5 bases). This CDR3 comprises 15 residues. CDR1 is MGHRA and CDR2 is YSYEKL in the germline V gene. The V and J ends lost 1 base and 3 bases respectively, with 11 bases between them. Here the CDR3 reads CASSQGFQGTDTQYF. CDR3 bases: TGCGCCAGCAGCCAAGGGTTTCAGGGTACAGATACGCAGTATTTT.

J is TRBJ1-2 and V is TRBV6-6; perhaps TRBD1 as D (6 bases). Germline V lookup: CDR1 MNHNY, CDR2 SVGAGI (reference sequence). Trimming removed 7 bases at V and 9 bases at J, with 24 bases between. This CDR3 is 15 amino acids long. The CDR3 DNA sequence: TGTGCCAGCACCCACGGACAGTCGGAACGGGTTCGCTACACCTTC. Translation gives CASTHGQSERVRYTF.

This clone was seen only a few times. This chain connects TRBV27 to TRBJ1-1; D is ambiguous. The CDR3 sequence is 13 residues long. Trimming pared 0 bases from V and 3 bases from J, leaving 5 bases between. Germline V CDR1 and CDR2: MNHEY, SMNVEV (reference sequence). CDR3 nucleotides: TGTGCCAGCAGTTTATCGCGCTACACTGAAGCTTTCTTT. This sequence encodes CASSLSRYTEAFF.

This clone has only a few counts. The V call is TRBV2, the J call TRBJ1-6, with 7 bases identical to TRBD1. The CDR3 runs 14 residues. The V gene's germline CDR1 is SNHLY and CDR2 FYNNEI. Trimming took 4 bases from V and 7 from J; bases not matched to a gene: 4. The CDR3 bases are TGTGCCAGCAGTGTGAGGGACAGAAATTCACCCCTCCACTTT. It codes for CASSVRDRNSPLHF.

This clone was seen just once. J is TRBJ2-5 and V is TRBV15; D not resolved. The CDR3 totals 15 residues. Germline V gene lookup returns CDR1 LNHNV and CDR2 YYDKDF (reference sequence). V dropped 4 bases and J dropped 5 bases, with 17 bases sitting between them. The CDR3: CATSNWSGQAETQYF. As DNA, the CDR3 is TGTGCCACCAGCAATTGGTCGGGCCAGGCGGAGACCCAGTACTTC. The variable domain in full, completed from reference TRBV15 and TRBJ2-5, reads DAMVIQNPRYQVTQFGKPVTLSCSQTLNHNVMYWYQQKSSQAPKLLFHYYDKDFNNEADTPDNFQSRRPNTSFCFLDIRSPGLGDTAMYLCATSNWSGQAETQYFGPGTRLLVL.